A single sample gave rise to the 31 T cell receptor beta chains below, sequenced in a study of blood T cell repertoires in COVID-19. Generated by immunoSEQ multiplex PCR, the TCRdb table keeps only in-frame clones and is missing some. The sample records about 160,000 clones, 75% to 80% being singletons. Material: peripheral blood. The receptors here all came from a woman older than 75 with acute or convalescent COVID-19.

The genes are TRBV4-1 and TRBJ1-2; maybe TRBD1 (6 bases). The CDR3 runs to 17 residues. The V and J ends lost 1 base and 0 bases respectively, with 15 bases between them. Germline V gene lookup returns CDR1 MGHRA and CDR2 YSYEKL. As DNA, the CDR3 is TGCGCCAGCAGCCAAGGTACAGGGTCCGACTCTAACTATGGCTACACCTTC. It encodes CASSQGTGSDSNYGYTF.

The chain carries TRBV5-1 and TRBJ1-3; D might be TRBD1 (6 bases). Germline CDR1 SGHRS, CDR2 YFSETQ. The V end lost 0 bases, the J end lost 1 base, and 11 bases lay between the germline ends. The CDR3 is 16 residues long. The CDR3 DNA follows: TGCGCCAGCAGCTTGGGGCCCAGGGGTTCTGGAAACACCATATATTTT. Its translation: CASSLGPRGSGNTIYF.

The J gene is TRBJ2-7, the V gene TRBV5-4; 7 bases agree with TRBD1. The CDR3 consists of 15 residues. The V segment lost 4 bases and the J segment 3 bases; nucleotides outside the gene matches: 10. Per germline, CDR1 SGHNT and CDR2 YYREEE (reference sequence). The CDR3 reads CASSQKDRAGYEQYF. The CDR3 nucleotides are TGTGCCAGCAGCCAGAAAGACAGGGCTGGCTACGAGCAGTACTTC.

The chain uses TRBV6-5 and TRBJ2-7; weak D call: TRBD1 (6 bases). V was clipped by 11 bases and J by 3 bases, with 14 bases between them. This CDR3 is built from 12 residues. Germline values: CDR1 MNHEY, CDR2 SVGAGI. As DNA, the CDR3 is TGTGCCGGTTCGACAGGTCTCTACGAGCAGTACTTC. This gives the protein CAGSTGLYEQYF.

The chain has TRBV2 and TRBJ2-6, with D tentatively TRBD2 (6 bases). Germline V CDR1 and CDR2: SNHLY, FYNNEI. V was pared by 4 bases and J by 4 bases, with 11 bases between. The CDR3 has 15 amino acids. CDR3 nucleotide sequence: TGTGCCAGCAGTGTACTGGGAGGAGGGGCCAACGTCCTGACTTTC. Amino acid sequence: CASSVLGGGANVLTF. Drawing the rest from reference TRBV2 and TRBJ2-6, the complete variable domain is EPEVTQTPSHQVTQMGQEVILRCVPISNHLYFYWYRQILGQKVEFLVSFYNNEISEKSEIFDDQFSVERPDGSNFTLKIRSTKLEDSAMYFCASSVLGGGANVLTFGAGSRLTVL.

This clone was detected only a few times. V is TRBV7-9 and J is TRBJ1-2; D is undetermined. The length of the CDR3 is 13 residues. The germline CDR1 and CDR2 sequences are SEHNR and FQNEAQ (reference sequence). V lost 1 base, J lost 5 bases, and 8 bases lay in between. CDR3 in DNA: TGTGCCAGCAGCTTAGACGCCGGGTATGGCTACACCTTC. It yields the protein CASSLDAGYGYTF.

This clone was observed a handful of times. The gene calls are TRBV11-3 and TRBJ2-5, with 7 bases identical to TRBD2. The junction had 12 bases not matched to a gene; V was cut back by 0 bases and J by 2 bases. This CDR3 has 18 residues. CDR1 and CDR2 (germline): SGHNT, YENEEA. The CDR3 sequence: CASSLDPCGRGVQETQYF. The DNA for the CDR3 is TGTGCCAGCAGCTTAGATCCCTGCGGGAGAGGGGTACAAGAGACCCAGTACTTC.

V and J are TRBV7-6 and TRBJ2-2; D is undetermined. CDR1 is SGHVS, CDR2 FNYEAQ, per germline. The V end was cut by 4 bases, the J end by 0 bases, with 12 bases between. The CDR3 loop spans 16 amino acids. The CDR3 sequence: CASSSQTNTNTGELFF. DNA for the CDR3: TGTGCCAGCAGCTCCCAAACAAACACGAACACCGGGGAGCTGTTTTTT.

The chain links TRBV2 to TRBJ1-1; no reliable D call. In germline, CDR1 is SNHLY, CDR2 FYNNEI. The CDR3 consists of 14 residues. The V gene lost 4 bases and the J gene lost 9 bases, with 18 bases spanning the gap. CDR3: CASSGQARHGKAFF. The CDR3 DNA sequence: TGTGCCAGCAGTGGGCAGGCCCGACACGGGAAAGCTTTCTTT.

The chain has TRBV5-6 and TRBJ1-2; TRBD1 matches 12 bases. There are 16 residues in the CDR3. Germline-derived CDR1 and CDR2 are SGHDT and YYEEEE. The ends lost 4 bases at V and 7 bases at J; junction bases unmatched: 11. CDR3 sequence: CASSILPGQGAAGYTF. The CDR3 DNA is TGTGCCAGCAGCATTTTACCGGGACAGGGGGCTGCTGGCTACACCTTC.

This sequence joins TRBV6-1 and TRBJ1-1; tentative D call: TRBD1 (5 bases). With 2 bases removed from V and 1 base from J, the gap between germline ends came to 11 bases. The germline V gene has CDR1 MNHNS and CDR2 SASEGT. The CDR3 totals 15 residues. CDR3 bases: TGTGCCAGCAGTGAAATGGGCAGGGCGAACACTGAAGCTTTCTTT. Its protein is CASSEMGRANTEAFF.

This chain uses TRBV7-3 with TRBJ2-3, with 7 bases matching TRBD2. From germline, CDR1 is SGHTA and CDR2 FQGTGA. There are 16 residues in the CDR3. V was pared by 6 bases and J by 1 base, with 10 bases of the junction left unmatched. The CDR3 nucleotides are TGTGCCAGCAGTTTAGGAGCGGCGGGAGGCACAGATACGCAGTATTTT. Translating gives CASSLGAAGGTDTQYF.

V gene TRBV7-8 combines with J gene TRBJ1-6; a possible D gene is TRBD1 (5 bases). Trimming took 1 base from V and 0 from J, leaving 13 bases between them. From germline, CDR1 is SGHVS and CDR2 FQNEAQ. This CDR3 region has 18 residues. Here the CDR3 reads CASSLVTGGGSYNSPLHF. The CDR3 DNA is TGTGCCAGCAGCTTAGTAACCGGGGGTGGCTCCTATAATTCACCCCTCCACTTT.

In this sample, this clone turned up once. CDR3 DNA sequence: TGTGCCAGCAGCTTAGCGCCCAGGGTCACCGGGGAGCTGTTTTTT. Its protein is CASSLAPRVTGELFF. The V gene is TRBV7-9, the J gene TRBJ2-2; TRBD1 is a possible D gene (5 bases). The CDR3 spans 15 residues. V dropped 0 bases and J dropped 4 bases, with 9 bases sitting between them. CDR1 SEHNR and CDR2 FQNEAQ come from the germline V gene (reference sequence). Supplemented by reference TRBV7-9 and TRBJ2-2, the full variable domain reads DTGVSQNPRHKITKRGQNVTFRCDPISEHNRLYWYRQTLGQGPEFLTYFQNEAQLEKSRLLSDRFSAERPKGSFSTLEIQRTEQGDSAMYLCASSLAPRVTGELFFGEGSRLTVL.

This chain joins TRBV5-1 and TRBJ1-1, with D perhaps matching TRBD1 (5 bases). The CDR3 extends over 15 amino acids. Trimming removed 4 bases from V and 3 bases from J, with 16 bases in between. Germline V CDR1 and CDR2: SGHRS, YFSETQ. Here the CDR3 DNA reads TGCGCCAGCAGCGGAGGGACGTTGGGGGACACTGAAGCTTTCTTT. Amino acid sequence: CASSGGTLGDTEAFF.

CDR3 region: CASSYKQGAPSETQYF. The CDR3 DNA sequence: TGTGCCAGCAGCTACAAACAGGGGGCCCCGAGCGAGACCCAGTACTTC. The rearrangement joins TRBV11-2 to TRBJ2-5, with 9 bases matching TRBD1. The CDR3 is made up of 16 amino acids. After removal of 4 bases from V and 5 bases from J, the junction contained 11 bases not matched to a gene. Germline V lookup: CDR1 SGHAT, CDR2 FQNNGV.

This clone turned up a few times. This chain joins TRBV6-1 and TRBJ1-5, with D perhaps TRBD1 (6 bases). CDR3 size: 17 residues. CDR1 and CDR2 (germline): MNHNS, SASEGT. The V end lost 0 bases, the J end lost 4 bases, and 16 bases lay between the germline ends. The CDR3 region has the DNA TGTGCCAGCAGTGAAGCGGGGTTGGGACACAAAAATCAGCCCCAGCATTTT. As protein: CASSEAGLGHKNQPQHF.

The rearrangement uses TRBV10-1 and TRBJ2-3; 11 nucleotides line up with TRBD2. V dropped 6 bases and J dropped 0; count of bases not matched to a gene: 5. The CDR3 totals 16 residues. Germline V gene data show CDR1 as WNHNN and CDR2 as SYGVQD (reference sequence). CDR3 DNA: TGCGCCAGCAGCAACCTAGCGGGAGGAAGCACAGATACGCAGTATTTT. It is translated as CASSNLAGGSTDTQYF.

The V and J genes are TRBV27 and TRBJ1-1; TRBD1 aligns across 10 bases. Losses at the gene ends were 5 bases for V and 1 base for J; bases not matched to a gene: 4. Per the germline V gene, CDR1 is MNHEY and CDR2 is SMNVEV (reference sequence). CDR3 length: 15 residues. This CDR3 is CASSKRQGANTEAFF. The DNA for the CDR3 is TGTGCCAGCAGTAAGAGACAGGGGGCGAACACTGAAGCTTTCTTT.

V usage is TRBV6-5 and J usage is TRBJ1-2; 7 nucleotides align to TRBD1. The CDR3 runs 15 residues. V was pared by 6 bases and J by 3 bases, with 10 bases of the junction left unmatched. The germline V gene has CDR1 MNHEY and CDR2 SVGAGI. CDR3 bases: TGTGCCAGCAGCTTCGGGACCAGGGGGGACTATGGCTACACCTTC. It yields the protein CASSFGTRGDYGYTF.

The chain combines TRBV5-1 with TRBJ2-1; the D gene is possibly TRBD2 (7 bases). Trimming removed 2 bases at V and 6 bases at J, with 15 bases between. Germline-derived CDR1 and CDR2 are SGHRS and YFSETQ. The CDR3 is 15 residues long. The CDR3 bases are TGCGCCAGCAGCTTTTTTGAGGGGGGGCGCAATGAGCAGTTCTTC. Its protein is CASSFFEGGRNEQFF.

This clone was found a few times. The chain combines TRBV11-3 with TRBJ2-3; 13 nucleotides align to TRBD2. With 5 bases clipped from V and 2 bases from J, the junction kept 4 bases outside the gene matches. In germline, CDR1 is SGHNT, CDR2 YENEEA. The CDR3 totals 16 residues. The CDR3 DNA reads as TGTGCCAGCAGCACAGGACTAGCGGGGGCCACAGATACGCAGTATTTT. Residues: CASSTGLAGATDTQYF.

This clone is a singleton in its sample. This chain links TRBV5-1 with TRBJ2-3, with 9 bases lining up with TRBD2. In germline, CDR1 is SGHRS, CDR2 YFSETQ. The CDR3 contains 16 residues. The ends lost 0 bases at V and 5 bases at J; junction bases unmatched: 7. The CDR3 region has the DNA TGCGCCAGCAGCTTGGCTGGCGGGGGGGCGGGAGATACGCAGTATTTT. This codes for CASSLAGGGAGDTQYF.

About this clone: The germline gene is not matched at one end of the junction; a read error may be the cause. J is TRBJ1-2 and V is TRBV28; unclear D gene. CDR1 and CDR2 from the germline V gene are MDHEN and SYDVKM. The CDR3 has 15 residues. CDR3 DNA sequence: TGTGCCAGCACTTTAACCCCTGGTGGACTTTATGGCTACACCTTC. Translated: CASTLTPGGLYGYTF.

The V call is TRBV19, the J call TRBJ1-5; TRBD1 aligns across 10 bases. Germline V lookup: CDR1 LNHDA, CDR2 SQIVND (reference sequence). CDR3 length equals 12 residues. The V gene end was trimmed by 10 bases and the J gene end by 6 bases; junction bases not matched to a gene: 3. CDR3 nucleotide sequence: TGTGCCACCAGGACAGGGGGTCAGCCCCAGCATTTT. This sequence encodes CATRTGGQPQHF.

The V call is TRBV5-1, the J call TRBJ1-3; TRBD1 is a possible D gene (6 bases). V was trimmed by 2 bases and J by 4 bases, leaving 10 bases between them. The germline V gene encodes CDR1 SGHRS and CDR2 YFSETQ. The CDR3 covers 14 residues. CDR3 nucleotide sequence: TGCGCCAGCAGCTTACAGGGAGAAGGAAACACCATATATTTT. This translates into CASSLQGEGNTIYF.

The chain combines TRBV7-9 with TRBJ2-1; TRBD1 agrees at 10 bases. This CDR3 region has 15 residues. Germline CDR1 reads SEHNR; CDR2 reads FQNEAQ (reference sequence). With V trimmed by 1 base and J by 8 bases, 5 bases remained unmatched. The CDR3, as DNA: TGTGCCAGCAGCTTAGGGGACAGGGGTCATGATGAGCAGTTCTTC. Translation gives CASSLGDRGHDEQFF.

This chain connects TRBV19 to TRBJ2-1; TRBD2 matches at 10 bases. Germline V gene lookup returns CDR1 LNHDA and CDR2 SQIVND (reference sequence). The ends lost 2 bases at V and 10 bases at J; junction bases unmatched: 11. The CDR3 loop spans 16 amino acids. This chain's CDR3 is CASSISSLAGAGEQFF. The DNA of the CDR3 is TGTGCCAGTAGTATAAGTTCGCTAGCGGGGGCCGGGGAGCAGTTCTTC.

The chain employs TRBV19 and TRBJ2-6; TRBD1 might be the D (5 bases). Germline V gene lookup returns CDR1 LNHDA and CDR2 SQIVND (reference sequence). The ends were cut back, 7 bases at V and 0 bases at J, with 7 bases in the middle. CDR3 length equals 14 residues. The CDR3 DNA reads TGTGCCAGTATACAGGACTCTGGGGCCAACGTCCTGACTTTC. The encoded protein is CASIQDSGANVLTF.

This rearrangement joins TRBV5-4 to TRBJ1-1; D might be TRBD1 (6 bases). Trimming removed 4 bases from V and 2 bases from J, with 18 bases in between. Germline CDR1 reads SGHNT; CDR2 reads YYREEE (reference sequence). CDR3 length: 16 residues. DNA of the CDR3: TGTGCCAGCAGCGTTGTGCCGGGACAACGAAACACTGAAGCTTTCTTT. This translates into CASSVVPGQRNTEAFF.

This chain connects TRBV13 to TRBJ1-6, with 7 bases matching TRBD1. This CDR3 contains 15 residues. The germline V gene encodes CDR1 PRHDT and CDR2 FYEKMQ (reference sequence). The V gene end was trimmed by 5 bases and the J gene end by 9 bases; junction bases not matched to a gene: 10. CDR3 bases: TGTGCCAGCAGCACCTCCGAGGGGGCAGGTTCACCCCTCCACTTT. This gives the protein CASSTSEGAGSPLHF.